Following are 24 T cell receptor beta chains from one sample sequenced in a study of blood T cell repertoires in COVID-19. Sequenced by immunoSEQ multiplex PCR; TCRdb stores in-frame clones only, minus some. The table records 95,000 to 150,000 clones, around 88% of them present only once. The specimen was peripheral blood. These receptors originate from a woman between 45 and 60 years old with active or convalescent COVID-19.

V is TRBV20-1 and J is TRBJ2-1, with unresolved D. The CDR3 length is 11 residues. The ends were cut back, 2 bases at V and 6 bases at J, with 5 bases in the middle. The germline V gene encodes CDR1 DFQATT and CDR2 SNEGSKA (reference sequence). The CDR3 DNA follows: TGCAGTGCTAGATTCATCAATGAGCAGTTCTTC. It is translated as CSARFINEQFF.

The chain recombines TRBV10-3 with TRBJ2-1; 11 bases agree with TRBD2. Germline V lookup: CDR1 ENHRY, CDR2 SYGVKD. The CDR3 sequence is 16 residues long. Losses at the gene ends were 5 bases for V and 5 bases for J; bases not matched to a gene: 8. CDR3 coding DNA: TGTGCCATCAGTAGAGGGGGGACTAGCGGTAACAATGAGCAGTTCTTC. It yields the protein CAISRGGTSGNNEQFF.

The chain combines TRBV19 with TRBJ2-2; a weak D match, TRBD2 (6 bases). Germline assignment: CDR1 LNHDA and CDR2 SQIVND (reference sequence). The V gene lost 5 bases and the J gene lost 1 base, with 11 bases spanning the gap. CDR3 length: 15 amino acids. The CDR3 reads CASSDRDLNTGELFF. The CDR3 nucleotides read TGTGCCAGTAGTGACCGGGACTTGAACACCGGGGAGCTGTTTTTT.

The V and J genes are TRBV6-5 and TRBJ2-1, with D maybe TRBD2 (6 bases). This CDR3 has 16 amino acids. Trimming removed 0 bases at V and 0 bases at J, with 9 bases between. Germline V gene sequence: CDR1 MNHEY, CDR2 SVGAGI. The CDR3, as DNA: TGTGCCAGCAGTTACTCAGGAGGGAGCTCCTACAATGAGCAGTTCTTC. Translating gives CASSYSGGSSYNEQFF.

In regard to this clone: Mismatch with germline at one junction end may stem from a read error. This chain joins TRBV4-1 and TRBJ2-3; D is possibly TRBD1 (6 bases). Per germline, CDR1 MGHRA and CDR2 YSYEKL. CDR3 length: 16 amino acids. CDR3 sequence: CASRQEIQGRTDTQYF. CDR3 in DNA: TGCGCCAGCAGACAAGAGATACAGGGCCGCACAGATACGCAGTATTTT.

Notes on this clone: Other DNA sequences in the sample encode the same CDR3. The rearrangement links TRBV3-1 (or the pseudogene TRBV3-2) to TRBJ2-3, with no clear D. The CDR3 length is 12 residues. Germline V lookup: CDR1 LGHDT, CDR2 YNNKEL (reference sequence). V lost 1 base and J 5 bases, leaving 4 bases between the germline ends. In DNA form, the CDR3 reads TGTGCCAGCAGCCAAGGAGGAGATACGCAGTATTTT. Its protein product is CASSQGGDTQYF.

V gene TRBV7-8 combines with J gene TRBJ1-5; 7 nucleotides agree with TRBD1. Germline CDR1 reads SGHVS; CDR2 reads FQNEAQ. This CDR3 is 14 amino acids long. With V trimmed by 2 bases and J by 4 bases, 2 bases remained unmatched. The CDR3 sequence: CASSLSTGNQPQHF. In DNA, the CDR3 is TGTGCCAGCAGCTTATCGACAGGGAATCAGCCCCAGCATTTT.

This sequence joins TRBV7-9 and TRBJ1-2; D uncertain. The CDR3 is 13 residues long. V was cut by 4 bases and J by 3 bases, with 9 bases left in between. The germline V gene encodes CDR1 SEHNR and CDR2 FQNEAQ (reference sequence). The CDR3 DNA follows: TGTGCCAGCAGCTCGATGAGTTACTATGGCTACACCTTC. This codes for CASSSMSYYGYTF.

V usage is TRBV12-3 or TRBV12-4 and J usage is TRBJ1-2; TRBD1 is a possible D gene (6 bases). V gave up 3 bases and J gave up 4 bases, with 9 bases separating them. The CDR3 spans 13 residues. The CDR3 is CASSLNRAYGYTF. The CDR3 region has the DNA TGTGCCAGCAGTTTGAACAGGGCCTATGGCTACACCTTC.

V usage is TRBV19 and J usage is TRBJ2-3; tentative D call: TRBD1 (5 bases). The CDR3 totals 13 residues. CDR1 and CDR2 (germline): LNHDA, SQIVND (reference sequence). V was pared by 7 bases and J by 0 bases, with 8 bases between. The CDR3 coding sequence is TGTGCCAGTAAGCAGGGCAGCACAGATACGCAGTATTTT. It specifies CASKQGSTDTQYF.

The CDR3 DNA sequence: TGTGCCTGGAAAATCAACCGGGGCACTGAAGCTTTCTTT. As protein: CAWKINRGTEAFF. This chain joins TRBV30 and TRBJ1-1, with unresolved D. This CDR3 comprises 13 residues. CDR1 GTSNPN and CDR2 SVGIG come from the germline V gene (reference sequence). With 4 bases removed from V and 4 bases from J, the gap between germline ends came to 13 bases.

The genes are TRBV6-5 and TRBJ2-7; 12 bases are a match to TRBD2. Germline trimming cut 10 bases from V and 5 bases from J; bases unmatched to any gene: 12. This CDR3 spans 15 amino acids. Germline V CDR1 and CDR2: MNHEY, SVGAGI. The CDR3 nucleotides are TGTGCCATTGGACTAGCGGGAAGTAGCAGCCACGAGCAGTACTTC. It codes for CAIGLAGSSSHEQYF.

This chain joins TRBV14 and TRBJ2-3; weak D call: TRBD2 (6 bases). Germline V gene sequence: CDR1 SGHDN, CDR2 FVKESK. The V end lost 4 bases, the J end lost 0 bases, and 8 bases lay between the germline ends. The CDR3 is 14 residues long. CDR3 region: CASSLRDSTDTQYF. The CDR3 DNA is TGTGCCAGCAGCCTGCGGGACAGCACAGATACGCAGTATTTT.

The V call is TRBV5-6, the J call TRBJ2-5; a weak D match, TRBD1 (5 bases). The CDR3 is 13 amino acids. The V gene lost 0 bases and the J gene lost 4 bases, with 7 bases spanning the gap. Germline V gene sequence: CDR1 SGHDT, CDR2 YYEEEE. The CDR3 here is CASSLDRRETQYF. CDR3 DNA sequence: TGTGCCAGCAGCTTGGACAGGCGAGAGACCCAGTACTTC.

There are a few counts of this clone. The V and J genes are TRBV28 and TRBJ1-5; D gene uncertain. Deletions cut 2 bases from V and 6 bases from J, with 8 bases between. The CDR3 runs 13 residues. Germline values: CDR1 MDHEN, CDR2 SYDVKM. This CDR3 reads CASSLPGSQPQHF. The CDR3 bases are TGTGCCAGCAGTTTACCGGGGAGTCAGCCCCAGCATTTT.

This chain links TRBV9 with TRBJ2-2; 12 bases match TRBD2. Losses at the gene ends were 0 bases for V and 4 bases for J; bases not matched to a gene: 10. The CDR3 extends over 19 amino acids. Germline V gives CDR1 SGDLS, CDR2 YYNGEE. The CDR3: CASSVGPLAGGRSTGELFF. The CDR3 DNA reads TGTGCCAGCAGCGTAGGTCCACTAGCGGGAGGACGGAGCACCGGGGAGCTGTTTTTT.

The gene calls are TRBV5-1 and TRBJ2-7, with TRBD2 matching 14 bases. V was clipped by 0 bases and J by 6 bases; unmatched bases: 2. There are 15 residues in the CDR3. Germline V lookup: CDR1 SGHRS, CDR2 YFSETQ. CDR3 protein: CASSLGLAGGSEQYF. In DNA, the CDR3 is TGCGCCAGCAGCTTGGGACTAGCGGGAGGGTCCGAGCAGTACTTC.

V and J are TRBV6-5 and TRBJ2-3; possibly TRBD2 for D (6 bases). V lost 7 bases to trimming and J lost 4 bases, with 12 bases between them. CDR1 and CDR2 from the germline V gene are MNHEY and SVGAGI. The CDR3 extends over 13 amino acids. The CDR3 spells CASTDGSADTQYF. In DNA, the CDR3 is TGTGCCAGCACGGACGGGAGTGCAGATACGCAGTATTTT.

V is TRBV19 and J is TRBJ2-2; 10 positions match TRBD1. V dropped 7 bases and J dropped 4; count of bases not matched to a gene: 6. This CDR3 is 15 amino acids long. From germline, CDR1 is LNHDA and CDR2 SQIVND (reference sequence). CDR3 nucleotide sequence: TGTGCCAGTAAAACTGGACAGGGGGTCACCGGGGAGCTGTTTTTT. Its protein is CASKTGQGVTGELFF.

This sequence joins TRBV18 and TRBJ1-1, with a possible D match to TRBD1 (5 bases). CDR3 length: 16 residues. Trimming stripped 5 bases from V and 1 base from J, with 17 bases between. In germline, CDR1 is KGHSH, CDR2 LQKENI. The CDR3 sequence is CASSEMAGRRNTEAFF. For the CDR3, the DNA is TGTGCCAGCTCAGAAATGGCAGGGCGTAGGAACACTGAAGCTTTCTTT.

The chain links TRBV2 to TRBJ1-2, with D unclear. Trimming stripped 4 bases from V and 4 bases from J, with 7 bases between. The CDR3 runs 12 residues. Germline CDR1 is SNHLY and CDR2 is FYNNEI. CDR3 region: CASSGQVYGYTF. CDR3 sequence (DNA): TGTGCCAGCAGTGGGCAGGTCTATGGCTACACCTTC.

This sequence joins TRBV28 and TRBJ1-4; tentatively, D is TRBD1 (6 bases). CDR3 length: 16 amino acids. CDR1 is MDHEN and CDR2 is SYDVKM in the germline V gene. V lost 5 bases and J lost 7, with 20 bases in between. The CDR3 coding sequence is TGTGCCAGCAGTCCAGTGGTTGACTGGGGGCGTGAAAAACTGTTTTTT. Its protein product is CASSPVVDWGREKLFF.

The chain combines TRBV2 with TRBJ1-2; 7 positions agree with TRBD1. The germline CDR1 and CDR2 sequences are SNHLY and FYNNEI. Unmatched junction bases numbered 10, after V lost 8 bases and J lost 4 bases. CDR3 length: 14 residues. The CDR3 nucleotides read TGTGCCAGCCAACGTGACAGGGATTCCTATGGCTACACCTTC. Its translation: CASQRDRDSYGYTF.

CDR3 DNA: TGTGCCAGCAGGATAAGGACAGGGGGTGTTCAGCCCCAGCATTTT. Translated, it gives CASRIRTGGVQPQHF. The J gene is TRBJ1-5, the V gene TRBV2; TRBD1 matches at 10 bases. V shed 6 bases and J 6 bases; nucleotides not matched to a gene: 8. This CDR3 is 15 amino acids long. The germline gives CDR1 SNHLY, CDR2 FYNNEI.